This T cell receptor beta chain came from a study of blood T cells in healthy people across ages. In its sample, this clonotype was seen many times. The use of a sample-barcoded 5' primer and a J-beta primer mix characterized a second PCR of roughly 6 to 11 cycles. TCRdb called the 5' RACE reads again in MiXCR, with one record for every CDR3 protein. Of 1.5 million to 2 million distinct CDR3 sequences listed, around 40% are singletons. CDR1 and CDR2 (germline): SQVTM, ANQGSEA. The CDR3 length is 12 residues. Trimming shortened V by 5 bases and J by 8 bases, and 15 bases separated the two germline ends.

This TCR derives from a human donor in good health. The chain employs TRBV29-1 and TRBJ2-5; D uncertain. The source material was blood. CDR3 coding DNA: TGCAGCGTTTGGGTCTCAGAGATAACCCAGTACTTC. It yields the protein CSVWVSEITQYF.